This TCR beta chain was captured in a study of T cells in Graves' hyperthyroidism and ophthalmopathy. This clonotype has at least ten counts. Its target is not known. CDR1 is MGHRA and CDR2 is YSYEKL in the germline V gene. Trimming took 5 bases from V and 2 from J; bases not matched to a gene: 6. There are 15 residues in the CDR3. Whole-study findings and limits: Blood shared most expanded thyroid clonotypes above 0.001.

TCR beta CDR3 regions were amplified from RNA. First-round RT-PCR with HTBI primers amplified the TCR CDR3 region. TCRdb independently ran MiXCR on the multiplex PCR reads; one entry per CDR3 protein. Among 660,000 or so distinct CDR3 sequences listed, 45% were seen once. The sequencing input was peripheral blood or thyroid tissue (not recorded which). The sequence was collected from an adult man with Graves' disease, either hyperthyroidism or ophthalmopathy (not recorded which). This rearrangement joins TRBV4-1 to TRBJ1-5, with TRBD1 matching over 7 bases. The CDR3 reads CASSLDRARNQPQHF. DNA of the CDR3: TGCGCCAGCAGCTTAGACAGGGCTCGCAATCAGCCCCAGCATTTT.